This T cell receptor beta chain was observed in a study of graft-versus-host responses after intestinal transplantation. As to this clone: Its antigen is not identified.

Data came from immunoSEQ multiplex PCR; TCRdb stores just in-frame clones and leaves some out. The sample yields 90,000 to 95,000 clones, 80% to 95% seen once. V shed 4 bases and J shed 1 base, with 11 bases lying between them. CDR1 is SGHRS and CDR2 is YFSETQ in the germline V gene. CDR3 length: 14 residues. The sequencing used unstimulated CD8+ T cells sorted from spleen or lymph node cells, collected before intestinal transplant. The chain joins TRBV5-1 to TRBJ2-5, with D maybe TRBD1 (6 bases). The sequence was collected from a human donor who received an intestinal transplant. The DNA of the CDR3 is TGCGCCAGCAGCCAAACACAGGGCCAAGAGACCCAGTACTTC. Translation gives CASSQTQGQETQYF.